The clone carrying this T cell receptor (beta chain) came up many times. Antigen: not known. PCR was performed a second time for about 7 to 12 cycles using a sample-barcoded 5' primer and a J-beta primer mix. Per sample, CDR3-containing paired-end reads numbered at least 3 million. One entry per CDR3 protein, called by TCRdb with MiXCR from the 5' RACE reads. The data show approximately 1,700,000 distinct CDR3 sequences, 39% seen once. The data originate from a study of blood T cells in healthy people across ages. Overall study findings and caveats: Diversity of TCR beta correlated strongly with naive T cell percentage. Diversity figures based on one million T cells were deemed too low. Lack of knowledge of donor CMV status possibly confounded expanded clonotype changes.

Trimming removed 2 bases at V and 7 bases at J, with 3 bases between. Germline lookup yields CDR1 SQVTM and CDR2 ANQGSEA. There are 10 residues in the CDR3. The clonotype was recovered from a human donor in good health. The sequencing sample was made of blood. This chain joins TRBV29-1 and TRBJ2-1; D is unresolved. The CDR3 loop is CSVEWNEQFF. CDR3 nucleotide sequence: TGCAGCGTTGAATGGAATGAGCAGTTCTTC.